This T cell receptor (beta chain) was found in a study of blood T cells in healthy people across ages. Points from the study as a whole: With naive T cell percentage, TCR beta diversity showed a strong correlation.

The people who gave samples were healthy Caucasians from Russia, aged roughly 6 to 100. Primers used in a second PCR of roughly 6 to 11 cycles were a sample-barcoded 5' primer and a J-beta primer mix. TCRdb ran MiXCR on the 5' RACE reads and lists one entry per CDR3 protein. The sample carries about 800,000 distinct CDR3 sequences, 25% recorded once. There are 18 residues in the CDR3. The germline V gene has CDR1 KGHSH and CDR2 LQKENI. V lost 3 bases and J lost 5; bases outside the gene matches: 14. About this clonotype itself: The antigen is undetermined.

This sample was shared with a second study, whose subject was T cells of mothers and their children.

The sample taken for sequencing was blood. The clonotype comes from a boy aged 5-17 years in good health. V usage is TRBV18 and J usage is TRBJ2-1; 9 bases align to TRBD2. The DNA of the CDR3 is TGTGCCAGCTCACCGTTTAGCGGGGGTTCCCAATCGAACAATGAGCAGTTCTTC. The encoded protein is CASSPFSGGSQSNNEQFF.